This is a list of T cell receptor beta chains from one sample in a study of blood T cell repertoires in COVID-19. Profiled with immunoSEQ multiplex PCR; TCRdb holds only in-frame clones, not every one. The sample holds about 330,000 clones; about 90% are singletons and the top ten take roughly 1%. Sequences were obtained from PBMCs or T cells enriched from blood (not recorded which). These receptor sequences come from a woman aged 30 to 39 who had recovered from COVID-19. The CDR3 runs from the conserved cysteine through the conserved F or W. A D gene is named only where the DNA matches it firmly. A clone size is listed for some rows: how often the clone was seen (once, few, many), or a class if it is expanded.

j_call d_call clone_size v_call cdr3_aa cdr3_nt
TRBJ1-2 TRBD1 - TRBV19 CASSQGQGAYGYTF TGTGCCAGTAGCCAGGGGCAGGGGGCCTATGGCTACACCTTC
TRBJ1-2 - once TRBV28 CASSPWALVDNYGYTF TGTGCCAGCAGTCCGTGGGCACTGGTTGATAACTATGGCTACACCTTC
TRBJ1-2 - once TRBV30 CAWSVQGYGYTF TGTGCCTGGAGTGTACAGGGCTATGGCTACACCTTC
TRBJ1-6 - few TRBV14 CASSQESGPQGNPYNSPLHF TGTGCCAGCAGCCAAGAATCGGGCCCACAGGGTAACCCGTATAATTCACCCCTCCACTTT
TRBJ1-5 - - TRBV6-6 CASSSRGGGSNQPQHF TGTGCCAGCAGCTCGAGGGGAGGGGGAAGCAATCAGCCCCAGCATTTT
TRBJ2-7 TRBD1 - TRBV5-1 CASSRAGTGLYEQYF TGCGCCAGCTCCCGGGCGGGGACAGGCCTCTACGAGCAGTACTTC
TRBJ2-3 TRBD2 - TRBV6-2/TRBV6-3 CASSLTTSGGADTQYF TGTGCCAGCAGCCTCACGACTAGCGGGGGAGCAGATACGCAGTATTTT
TRBJ2-2 TRBD2 - TRBV5-4 CASSPGLAGRFTGELFF TGTGCCAGCAGCCCGGGACTAGCGGGGCGATTCACCGGGGAGCTGTTTTTT
TRBJ1-1 - - TRBV6-5 CASSWPENTEAFF TGTGCCAGCAGCTGGCCAGAGAACACTGAAGCTTTCTTT
TRBJ1-5 - - TRBV23-1 CASSQWRGNQPQHF TGCGCCAGCAGTCAATGGAGGGGCAATCAGCCCCAGCATTTT
TRBJ1-3 - - TRBV18 CASSPLDDGNTIYF TGTGCCAGCTCACCACTAGATGATGGAAACACCATATATTTT
TRBJ1-2 - once TRBV3-1/TRBV3-2 CASSQGATGYYGYTF TGTGCCAGCAGCCAAGGTGCCACAGGTTACTATGGCTACACCTTC
TRBJ1-5 TRBD1 - TRBV7-2 CASSIRQGEQPQHF TGTGCCAGCAGCATACGACAGGGCGAACAGCCCCAGCATTTT
TRBJ1-1 - few TRBV10-3 CAISDRGDTEAFF TGTGCCATCAGTGATCGGGGGGACACTGAAGCTTTCTTT
TRBJ1-1 - once TRBV2 CASSPEAQGTEAFF TGTGCCAGCAGCCCTGAGGCACAGGGCACTGAAGCTTTCTTT
TRBJ1-4 - - TRBV27 CASRNNRAEKLFF TGTGCCAGCAGAAACAACAGGGCTGAAAAACTGTTTTTT
TRBJ1-1 - - TRBV12-3/TRBV12-4 CASRAPMEAFF TGTGCCAGCAGAGCGCCAATGGAAGCTTTCTTT
TRBJ2-3 TRBD2 - TRBV6-6 CASSPLTSGGRVSTDTQYF TGTGCCAGCAGTCCTTTGACTAGCGGGGGGCGGGTTAGCACAGATACGCAGTATTTT
TRBJ1-2 - - TRBV14 CASSQGYSYGYTF TGTGCCAGCAGCCAAGGTTACTCCTATGGCTACACCTTC
TRBJ2-7 - - TRBV10-2 CASSPGQSSYEQYF TGCGCCAGCAGTCCCGGACAGAGCTCCTACGAGCAGTACTTC
TRBJ1-1 - - TRBV6-5 CASSINAGGAFF TGTGCCAGCAGTATAAACGCGGGGGGGGCTTTCTTT
TRBJ2-1 - many TRBV6-2/TRBV6-3 CASSYHRGSSYNEQFF TGTGCCAGCAGTTATCATCGGGGAAGCTCCTACAATGAGCAGTTCTTC
TRBJ1-4 - - TRBV30 CAWSPANEKLFF TGTGCCTGGAGTCCGGCTAATGAAAAACTGTTTTTT
TRBJ1-1 TRBD1 - TRBV2 CASSESQGGSGSEAFF TGTGCCAGCAGTGAAAGCCAGGGGGGTTCGGGCTCTGAAGCTTTCTTT
TRBJ2-2 - - TRBV12-3/TRBV12-4 CASSLQVEGELFF TGTGCCAGCAGTTTGCAGGTCGAGGGGGAGCTGTTTTTT
TRBJ1-1 - - TRBV5-6 CASSWGQNTEAFF TGTGCCAGCAGCTGGGGACAGAACACTGAAGCTTTCTTT
TRBJ2-3 - - TRBV29-1 CSVAHTSTDTQYF TGCAGCGTTGCTCATACTAGCACAGATACGCAGTATTTT
TRBJ1-2 TRBD1 - TRBV30 CAWRGQGAFYYGYTF TGTGCCTGGAGGGGACAGGGGGCTTTTTACTATGGCTACACCTTC
TRBJ1-3 - - TRBV9 CASNPFDTLSSGNTIYF TGTGCCAGCAACCCCTTCGACACCTTGAGCTCTGGAAACACCATATATTTT
TRBJ1-1 - - TRBV18 CASSPGYRIKNTEAFF TGTGCCAGCTCACCCGGTTACAGGATTAAGAACACTGAAGCTTTCTTT
TRBJ2-1 TRBD2 - TRBV10-2 CASREGTSGGKQFF TGCGCCAGCAGAGAGGGGACTAGCGGGGGGAAGCAGTTCTTC
TRBJ2-1 - - TRBV11-2 CASSMVGINEQFF TGTGCCAGCAGCATGGTCGGTATCAATGAGCAGTTCTTC
TRBJ2-7 TRBD1 once TRBV5-6 CASSIGTGTEQYF TGTGCCAGCAGCATAGGGACAGGGACCGAGCAGTACTTC
TRBJ2-3 TRBD2 - TRBV27 CASSLNLGGGTDTQYF TGTGCCAGCAGTTTAAATTTGGGGGGGGGCACAGATACGCAGTATTTT
TRBJ2-7 TRBD1 - TRBV19 CASSPTEGTGHSYEQYF TGTGCCAGTAGTCCCACAGAGGGGACAGGGCACTCCTACGAGCAGTACTTC
TRBJ2-3 TRBD2 once TRBV25-1 CASSERLTGGQADTQYF TGTGCCAGCAGTGAAAGGTTAACGGGGGGGCAGGCGGATACGCAGTATTTT
TRBJ1-2 TRBD1 once TRBV27 CASSLGGQPYGYTF TGTGCCAGCAGTTTGGGGGGACAGCCCTATGGCTACACCTTC
TRBJ2-2 - - TRBV19 CASIRDTGELFF TGTGCCAGTATCAGGGACACCGGGGAGCTGTTTTTT
TRBJ1-6 - - TRBV5-1 CASSLWEGARDSPLHF TGCGCCAGCAGCTTGTGGGAGGGAGCACGCGATTCACCCCTCCACTTT
TRBJ1-2 - - TRBV27 CASRKETGDYTF TGTGCCAGCAGGAAGGAGACAGGTGACTACACCTTC
TRBJ1-6 TRBD1 - TRBV7-2 CASSAQGAGSSPLHF TGTGCCAGCAGCGCACAGGGGGCTGGCAGTTCACCCCTCCACTTT
TRBJ1-1 - - TRBV28 CASSLTPTGSNTEAFF TGTGCCAGCAGTTTAACCCCGACAGGATCGAACACTGAAGCTTTCTTT
TRBJ1-6 TRBD1 - TRBV6-5 CASSYRTGMAPLHF TGTGCCAGCAGTTATCGGACAGGCATGGCACCCCTCCACTTT
TRBJ1-2 - - TRBV6-5 CAISDSAGGYTF TGTGCCATCTCGGACAGTGCTGGGGGCTACACCTTC
TRBJ2-6 - many TRBV9 CASSSQKSGANVLTF TGTGCCAGCAGCTCCCAGAAATCTGGGGCCAACGTCCTGACTTTC
TRBJ2-4 TRBD1 - TRBV2 CASRGWTGGMTNIQYF TGTGCCAGCAGGGGGTGGACAGGGGGCATGACAAACATTCAGTACTTC
TRBJ1-4 - few TRBV21-1 CASSNGTYSGTHTGTNEKLFF TGTGCCAGCAGCAATGGGACATATTCCGGGACACATACCGGAACTAATGAAAAACTGTTTTTT
TRBJ2-3 TRBD2 - TRBV4-3 CASSQAVAGGTDTQYF TGCGCCAGCAGCCAAGCAGTAGCGGGGGGCACAGATACGCAGTATTTT
TRBJ1-2 TRBD1 - TRBV25-1 CASSGRQGFRYGYTF TGTGCCAGCAGTGGTAGACAGGGCTTTCGGTATGGCTACACCTTC
TRBJ2-3 TRBD1 - TRBV10-1 CASSATGVRTDTQYF TGCGCCAGCAGTGCTACAGGGGTTCGTACAGATACGCAGTATTTT
TRBJ2-1 - - TRBV19 CASSRTGGNEQFF TGTGCCAGTAGTCGGACCGGAGGCAATGAGCAGTTCTTC
TRBJ1-2 TRBD1 - TRBV5-6 CASSPRTGYYGYTF TGTGCCAGCAGTCCTCGGACAGGGTACTATGGCTACACCTTC
TRBJ1-3 - - TRBV2 CASSPDSSSGNTIYF TGTGCCAGCAGCCCGGACAGTTCCTCTGGAAACACCATATATTTT
TRBJ1-5 - - TRBV18 CASSPDMSQPQHF TGTGCCAGCTCACCCGACATGAGTCAGCCCCAGCATTTT
TRBJ1-4 - - TRBV9 CASSVGGPGREKLFF TGTGCCAGCAGCGTAGGGGGCCCCGGTCGGGAAAAACTGTTTTTT
TRBJ1-2 - - TRBV28 CASSPGLALTF TGTGCCAGCAGTCCGGGACTTGCATTGACCTTC
TRBJ2-3 TRBD2 - TRBV11-2 CASSYGTTSGGMGTQYF TGTGCCAGCAGCTACGGGACGACTAGCGGGGGAATGGGAACGCAGTATTTT
TRBJ2-7 - - TRBV27 CASSLIRSGWSYEQYF TGTGCCAGCAGTTTAATTCGGTCAGGGTGGTCCTACGAGCAGTACTTC
TRBJ1-3 - - TRBV30 CAWSVGGEVPSGNTIYF TGTGCCTGGAGTGTAGGGGGGGAAGTGCCCTCTGGAAACACCATATATTTT